This record concerns one T cell receptor (beta chain) sequence. Enrollment of patients from Seattle took place during active infection, with longitudinal follow-up. The data originate from a study of blood T cell repertoires in COVID-19. Overall study: From T cells, B-cell-depleted T cells, or PBMCs came the material, which was cDNA or gDNA.

Profiled with immunoSEQ multiplex PCR; TCRdb holds only in-frame clones, not every one. This sample carries about 160,000 clones, roughly 84% of them seen once, and the ten largest clones take approximately 7%. After removal of 2 bases from V and 1 base from J, the junction contained 7 bases not matched to a gene. Germline CDR1 reads PRHDT; CDR2 reads FYEKMQ (reference sequence). The CDR3 is 16 residues long. The sample comprised peripheral blood. The rearrangement joins TRBV13 to TRBJ1-1, with 7 bases matching TRBD1. This TCR was recovered from a man aged 80 or over with COVID-19, enrolled during active disease. The CDR3 spells CASSLNSDRPNTEAFF. The CDR3 nucleotides are TGTGCCAGCAGCTTAAATTCGGACAGGCCGAACACTGAAGCTTTCTTT.